This T cell receptor (beta chain) emerged from a study of radiotherapy plus CTLA-4 blockade in lung cancer. The V gene end was trimmed by 5 bases and the J gene end by 5 bases; junction bases not matched to a gene: 5. From germline, CDR1 is MNHEY and CDR2 SMNVEV (reference sequence). The CDR3 consists of 13 residues. Here immunoSEQ multiplex PCR was the method, and the copy in TCRdb shows in-frame clones only, minus some. This sample yields roughly 98,000 clones, of which around 83% are seen a single time; 3% to 3.5% belongs to the top ten. The source material was peripheral blood, sampled from a patient treated with radiotherapy plus ipilimumab. The rearrangement links TRBV27 to TRBJ1-2; 7 nucleotides align to TRBD1. This sequence originates from a human donor with non-small cell lung cancer who had a partial response to radiotherapy plus ipilimumab. The CDR3 is CASSPGTEYGYTF. The CDR3 nucleotides read TGTGCCAGCAGTCCCGGGACAGAATATGGCTACACCTTC.